The T cell receptor beta chain under discussion was sequenced for a study of blood T cell repertoires in COVID-19. Under the authors' procedure: Amplification with reference gene primers provided the estimates of nucleated cell counts. Assay: immunoSEQ multiplex PCR; the TCRdb copy retains only in-frame clones and omits some. For V, J and clone size, that table is used; D and trimming come from the DNA. The profile shows 300,000 or so clones, around 87% of them singletons. CDR1 is MNHEY, CDR2 SMNVEV, per germline (reference sequence). V was pared by 6 bases and J by 5 bases, with 13 bases between. The CDR3 has 13 amino acids.

The sample was peripheral blood. This chain links TRBV27 with TRBJ2-5; D possibly corresponds to TRBD1 (5 bases). The receptor comes from a man aged 65 to 79 with acute or convalescent COVID-19. The CDR3, as DNA: TGTGCCAGCAGGGTCAGGGTCAGGGAGACCCAGTACTTC. Its translation is CASRVRVRETQYF.